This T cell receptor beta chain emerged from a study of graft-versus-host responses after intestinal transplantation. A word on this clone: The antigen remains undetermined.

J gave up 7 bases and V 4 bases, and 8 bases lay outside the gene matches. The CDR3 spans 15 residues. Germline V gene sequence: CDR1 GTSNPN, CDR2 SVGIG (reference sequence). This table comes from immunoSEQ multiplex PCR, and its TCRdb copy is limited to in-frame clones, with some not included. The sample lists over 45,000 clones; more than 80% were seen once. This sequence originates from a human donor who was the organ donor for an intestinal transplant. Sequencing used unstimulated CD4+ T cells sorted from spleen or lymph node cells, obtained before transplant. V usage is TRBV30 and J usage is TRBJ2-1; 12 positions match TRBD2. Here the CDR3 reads CAWTELAGGVNEQFF. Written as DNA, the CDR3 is TGTGCCTGGACCGAACTAGCGGGAGGAGTAAATGAGCAGTTCTTC. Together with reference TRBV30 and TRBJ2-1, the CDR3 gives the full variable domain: SQTIHQWPATLVQPVGSPLSLECTVEGTSNPNLYWYRQAAGRGLQLLFYSVGIGQISSEVPQNLSASRPQDRQFILSSKKLLLSDSGFYLCAWTELAGGVNEQFFGPGTRLTVL.